A selection of T cell receptor beta chains follows, all from one sample in a study of shared clonotypes between healthy human individuals. TCRdb keeps only in-frame clones here, not all; method: immunoSEQ multiplex PCR. This table has about 2.1 million clones, more than 85% appearing once. Sequenced sample: naive CD8+ T cells from PBMCs. These receptors were taken from a man aged 18 to 29 in good health. Some clones in this sample may be carry-over from other donors' samples. The CDR3 runs from the conserved cysteine through the conserved F or W.

TRBV7-9,CASSFGGRPSTDTQYF
TRBV6-5,CASSYSSLSDGYTF
TRBV5-8,CASSFSGFYEQYF
TRBV9,CASSTRISSDRTPNEQFF
TRBV7-3,CASSLGGLIGDTQYF
TRBV27,CASSPVGPNTEAFF
TRBV15,CATSSQGAISRADTQYF
TRBV27,CASSLIYTDTQYF
TRBV6-5,CASSSGRDYGYTF
TRBV7-9,CASSLDFQGINGYTF
TRBV7-2,CASSLRWYNEQFF
TRBV28,CASSLEAGGADTQYF
TRBV9,CASSAPGGGSEQYF
TRBV10-3,CAISVQKTGLEAFF
TRBV10-3,CAISDVPGQARNSYEQYF
TRBV2,CASSEAPRGTNEQFF
TRBV27,CASSLAGTGFSYEQYF
TRBV23-1,CASSTTTPTNMTNTEAFF
TRBV4-2,CASSQDRGDYGYTF
TRBV27,CATSRGPWPDTQYF
TRBV4-2,CASRGGLGGSNEKLFF
TRBV28,CASSYRIVITRTDTQYF
TRBV29-1,CSVPLGGADGYTF
TRBV28,CASSLLARTYNEQFF
TRBV27,CASSRTSGSPEQYF
TRBV5-1,CASSSLHGTGLRSSYNEQFF
TRBV9,CASSGSGPASWYGYTF
TRBV15,CATSRNQAYTGNTIYF
TRBV19,CASSTRDRKMGPQHF
TRBV7-8,CASSLDGTGEAFF
TRBV7-9,CAIRGETGREAFF
TRBV5-1,CASSLAVELSNYGYTF
TRBV7-3,CASSATGGIADTQYF
TRBV7-3,CASSVDRDQANTGELFF
TRBV7-7,CASSLDSNEKLFF
TRBV5-6,CASSVQGSNQPQHF
TRBV28,CASILRGGTAYEQYF
TRBV9,CASSAGGSSGNTIYF
TRBV6-1,CASSGRQENIYGYTF
TRBV27,CASALVGLNEKLFF
TRBV12-5,CASGEGQGANEQFF
TRBV7-3,CASSFTSGRSDTQYF
TRBV19,CASSIGNEQYF
TRBV28,CASSSYTGATEAFF
TRBV7-9,CASSRNLAVGEETQYF
TRBV5-6,CASEARALGTGELFF
TRBV9,CASSVDWTSHEQFF
TRBV5-1,CAILTSTASYEQYF
TRBV5-4,CASSAGLEQYF
TRBV11-2,CASTPRIGANYGYTF
TRBV7-9,CASSFVGVGETQYF
TRBV5-4,CASSSGRRGGEQYF
TRBV27,CASSPSQGSLGYGYTF
TRBV5-4,CASSLGGRPQYF
TRBV14,CASSQEGGAGEKLFF